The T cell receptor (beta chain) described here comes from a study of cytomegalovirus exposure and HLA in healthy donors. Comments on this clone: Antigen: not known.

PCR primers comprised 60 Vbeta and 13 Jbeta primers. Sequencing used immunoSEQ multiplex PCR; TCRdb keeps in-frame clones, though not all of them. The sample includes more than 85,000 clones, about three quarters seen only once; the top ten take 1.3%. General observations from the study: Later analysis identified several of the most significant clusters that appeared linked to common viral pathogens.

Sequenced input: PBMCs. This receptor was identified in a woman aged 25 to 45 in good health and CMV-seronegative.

CDR3 sequence reads: CASIEHQGSGNTIYF. The CDR3 DNA is TGTGCCAGTATCGAACACCAGGGATCTGGAAACACCATATATTTT. This chain uses TRBV19 with TRBJ1-3; D may be TRBD1 (5 bases). The V end lost 7 bases, the J end lost 1 base, and 14 bases lay between the germline ends. The V gene's germline CDR1 is LNHDA and CDR2 SQIVND (reference sequence). This CDR3 comprises 15 residues.